This T cell receptor beta chain emerged from a study of blood T cell repertoires in COVID-19. This CDR3 comprises 14 residues. V was clipped by 5 bases and J by 5 bases; unmatched bases: 9. Germline assignment: CDR1 SEHNR and CDR2 FQNEAQ (reference sequence). Clones were sequenced by immunoSEQ multiplex PCR, and TCRdb holds only the in-frame ones, with some missing. The repertoire includes fewer than 450,000 clones, 87% of them detected once, and more than 0.8% sits in the top ten. Across fewer than 25 US areas, participants ranged in age from about 18 to 100 years. Cohort 3 donors were reported recovered after two negative PCRs, clearance, or symptom resolution.

V and J are TRBV7-9 and TRBJ2-7, with 7 bases lining up with TRBD1. What was sequenced was PBMCs or T cells enriched from blood (not recorded which). The TCR sequence derives from a woman aged 25-40 years who had recovered from COVID-19. DNA for the CDR3: TGTGCCAGCAGCCCACTGGGACAGAACCACGAGCAGTACTTC. Amino acids: CASSPLGQNHEQYF.